These 14 T cell receptor beta chains were sequenced from one sample in a study of siplizumab effects on memory and regulatory T cells. The cells of the mixed lymphocyte reaction underwent an approximately six-day coculture at 37°C. Assay used: immunoSEQ multiplex PCR; TCRdb lists only in-frame clones, some missing. The sample records 20,000 or so clones, about 45% being singletons. No antigens are known for them. The sample consisted of CFSE-low (dividing) CD4+ T cells sorted from an allogeneic mixed lymphocyte reaction. These receptors were taken from a human donor in good health; the cells came from an allogeneic mixed lymphocyte reaction. Some clones in this sample may be carry-over from other donors' samples.

This sequence joins TRBV5-1 and TRBJ2-1; D not resolved. Trimming took 2 bases from V and 7 from J, leaving 7 bases between them. The length of the CDR3 is 12 residues. CDR1 is SGHRS, CDR2 YFSETQ, per germline. The CDR3 DNA follows: TGCGCCAGCAGCTTCGACTGGAATGAGCAGTTCTTC. It translates to CASSFDWNEQFF. The entire variable domain, with the rest obtained from reference TRBV5-1 and TRBJ2-1, is as follows: KAGVTQTPRYLIKTRGQQVTLSCSPISGHRSVSWYQQTPGQGLQFLFEYFSETQRNKGNFPGRFSGRQFSNSRSEMNVSTLELGDSALYLCASSFDWNEQFFGPGTRLTVL.

This clone was found a few times. The chain joins TRBV6-5 to TRBJ2-1; a weak D match, TRBD2 (6 bases). V dropped 0 bases and J dropped 3 bases, with 12 bases sitting between them. The CDR3 spans 16 residues. Per the germline V gene, CDR1 is MNHEY and CDR2 is SVGAGI. The CDR3: CASSYSYGSHYNEQFF. CDR3 in DNA: TGTGCCAGCAGTTACTCGTACGGGAGCCACTACAATGAGCAGTTCTTC.

Only a few counts were recorded for this clone. V gene TRBV27 combines with J gene TRBJ2-3; TRBD2 aligns across 10 bases. With V trimmed by 2 bases and J by 0 bases, 17 bases remained unmatched. This CDR3 spans 21 amino acids. Germline CDR1 MNHEY, CDR2 SMNVEV (reference sequence). The CDR3 loop is CASSLLILAGKPGASTDTQYF. DNA for the CDR3: TGTGCCAGCAGTTTACTAATACTAGCGGGAAAGCCAGGGGCGAGCACAGATACGCAGTATTTT.

The chain is built from TRBV19 and TRBJ1-2; unclear D gene. The CDR3 runs 15 residues. Germline CDR1 is LNHDA and CDR2 is SQIVND (reference sequence). Trimming stripped 3 bases from V and 6 bases from J, with 17 bases between. The CDR3 reads CASSILDGGLHGYTF. The CDR3 DNA reads TGTGCCAGTAGTATCTTGGACGGAGGATTGCATGGCTACACCTTC.

The chain carries TRBV7-2 and TRBJ2-5; TRBD2 agrees at 11 bases. This CDR3 contains 14 residues. The germline V gene has CDR1 SGHTA and CDR2 FQGNSA. V shed 3 bases, J shed 3 bases, and the junction held 0 bases outside the gene matches. This chain's CDR3 is CASSLGLAEETQYF. In nucleotides, the CDR3 is TGTGCCAGCAGCTTGGGACTAGCGGAAGAGACCCAGTACTTC. Complete variable domain (other parts from reference TRBV7-2 and TRBJ2-5): GAGVSQSPSNKVTEKGKDVELRCDPISGHTALYWYRQSLGQGLEFLIYFQGNSAPDKSGLPSDRFSAERTGGSVSTLTIQRTQQEDSAVYLCASSLGLAEETQYFGPGTRLLVL.

This chain links TRBV15 with TRBJ2-1; TRBD2 agrees at 7 bases. CDR3 size: 16 residues. With 4 bases clipped from V and 3 bases from J, the junction kept 9 bases outside the gene matches. Germline assignment: CDR1 LNHNV and CDR2 YYDKDF (reference sequence). Here the CDR3 DNA reads TGTGCCACCAGCAAACAGACGCGGGAGAACTACAATGAGCAGTTCTTC. Translation gives CATSKQTRENYNEQFF.

This clone was seen at least ten times. The V and J genes are TRBV29-1 and TRBJ2-1; 8 bases are a match to TRBD2. Germline V gene lookup returns CDR1 SQVTM and CDR2 ANQGSEA. The trim removed 7 bases at V and 4 bases at J, leaving 15 bases unmatched. The CDR3 has 16 residues. The CDR3 protein is CSAKILAENPYNEQFF. CDR3 sequence (DNA): TGCAGCGCTAAGATACTAGCGGAAAATCCATACAATGAGCAGTTCTTC.

There are a few counts of this clone. The CDR3 nucleotides read TGTGCCAGCAGTATTACAGAAACCTATGGCTACACCTTC. This translates into CASSITETYGYTF. The chain has TRBV2 and TRBJ1-2; no clear D gene. The CDR3 contains 13 residues. The germline V and J ends were trimmed by 5 bases and 4 bases, with 11 bases remaining between them. Germline values: CDR1 SNHLY, CDR2 FYNNEI.

The chain employs TRBV6-5 and TRBJ1-2; D call uncertain. Trimming shortened V by 2 bases and J by 6 bases, and 10 bases separated the two germline ends. This CDR3 spans 13 amino acids. Germline CDR1 MNHEY, CDR2 SVGAGI. CDR3: CASSYRILDGYTF. The CDR3 DNA sequence: TGTGCCAGCAGTTACCGCATATTGGATGGCTACACCTTC.

The V gene is TRBV7-9, the J gene TRBJ2-1; D is unresolved. This CDR3 region has 12 residues. The germline CDR1 and CDR2 sequences are SEHNR and FQNEAQ (reference sequence). V gave up 2 bases and J gave up 6 bases, with 5 bases separating them. For the CDR3, the DNA is TGTGCCAGCAGCTTAAGCAGCAATGAGCAGTTCTTC. It is translated as CASSLSSNEQFF. Full variable domain (remainder filled in from reference TRBV7-9 and TRBJ2-1): DTGVSQNPRHKITKRGQNVTFRCDPISEHNRLYWYRQTLGQGPEFLTYFQNEAQLEKSRLLSDRFSAERPKGSFSTLEIQRTEQGDSAMYLCASSLSSNEQFFGPGTRLTVL.

The table lists this clone with a few counts. This chain links TRBV7-2 with TRBJ1-3; D possibly corresponds to TRBD1 (5 bases). Germline CDR1 reads SGHTA; CDR2 reads FQGNSA. V lost 5 bases and J 0 bases, leaving 11 bases between the germline ends. CDR3 length equals 15 residues. The CDR3 sequence: CASSPSTVSGNTIYF. CDR3 nucleotide sequence: TGTGCCAGCAGCCCTTCGACAGTCTCTGGAAACACCATATATTTT.

This clone came up a few times. V gene TRBV18 combines with J gene TRBJ2-7; D not resolved. The CDR3 extends over 14 amino acids. Trimming took off 0 bases at V and 1 base at J, with 7 bases between the two ends. Germline V gene lookup returns CDR1 KGHSH and CDR2 LQKENI. The CDR3 bases are TGTGCCAGCTCACCACCAACATCATCCTACGAGCAGTACTTC. Translating gives CASSPPTSSYEQYF.

The chain links TRBV6-6 to TRBJ2-1, with D possibly TRBD1 on 6 matching bases. Trimming took off 11 bases at V and 12 bases at J, with 23 bases between the two ends. Germline CDR1 is MNHNY and CDR2 is SVGAGI (reference sequence). There are 13 residues in the CDR3. Here the CDR3 reads CACSGTLGIGQFF. Written as DNA, the CDR3 is TGTGCCTGCTCCGGGACATTAGGTATAGGGCAGTTCTTC.

This chain connects TRBV6-5 to TRBJ2-7, with 8 bases lining up with TRBD1. This CDR3 spans 15 amino acids. Per the germline V gene, CDR1 is MNHEY and CDR2 is SVGAGI. V shed 5 bases and J 2 bases; nucleotides not matched to a gene: 8. CDR3 sequence reads: CASSTAGDRPYEQYF. In DNA form, the CDR3 reads TGTGCCAGCAGTACCGCCGGGGACAGGCCCTACGAGCAGTACTTC.